These 26 T cell receptor beta chains share one sample of origin, sequenced in a study of circulating and synovial CD4+ cells in juvenile arthritis (TCRdb year 2014). The library was built by means of the immunoSEQ multiplex PCR assay. Imported from immuneACCESS, the table was reduced by TCRdb to in-frame sequences with V and J called. These copies leave out some clones; in studies compared against another copy, an unresolved V gene accounts for under half, and the cause of the remainder is not known. In all, the sample holds 30,000 or so clones, and roughly 96% of those were seen once. Roughly 0.7% of the sample is in the top ten clones. The sample consisted of CD4+ T cells from blood. All receptors come from a human donor with juvenile idiopathic arthritis.

This chain joins TRBV25-1 and TRBJ1-4; D is possibly TRBD1 (6 bases). With 5 bases removed from V and 2 bases from J, the gap between germline ends came to 9 bases. Germline-derived CDR1 and CDR2 are MGHDK and SYGVNS. The CDR3 is made up of 14 amino acids. The CDR3 protein is CASSTGWTNEKLFF. For the CDR3, the DNA is TGTGCCAGCAGTACAGGGTGGACTAATGAAAAACTGTTTTTT.

This chain joins TRBV6-5 and TRBJ1-2, with 8 positions matching TRBD1. There are 14 residues in the CDR3. J was trimmed by 5 bases and V by 5 bases; bases with no gene match: 7. Looked up from germline, CDR1 is MNHEY and CDR2 is SVGAGI. For the CDR3, the DNA is TGTGCCAGCAGTGTAGGGACAGGCCCTTATGGCTACACCTTC. Residues: CASSVGTGPYGYTF.

The chain uses TRBV6-1 and TRBJ2-1; tentatively, D is TRBD1 (6 bases). CDR3 length: 13 residues. Deletions cut 6 bases from V and 5 bases from J, with 11 bases between. Per germline, CDR1 MNHNS and CDR2 SASEGT. CDR3: CASSKYRDNEQFF. Here the CDR3 DNA reads TGTGCCAGCAGCAAGTACAGGGACAATGAGCAGTTCTTC.

J is TRBJ2-7 and V is TRBV11-2, with TRBD2 identical over 7 bases. Trimming at V came to 5 bases and at J to 6 bases, leaving 7 bases not matched to a gene. CDR1 and CDR2 (germline): SGHAT, FQNNGV. The CDR3 has 13 residues. CDR3 bases: TGTGCCAGCAGCCCGCGCTCGGGGGGCGAGCAGTACTTC. Its protein product is CASSPRSGGEQYF.

This clone was found once. The CDR3 sequence: CASSLWTDLQETQYF. In DNA form, the CDR3 reads TGTGCCAGCAGCTTATGGACTGACCTCCAAGAGACCCAGTACTTC. The chain is built from TRBV7-9 and TRBJ2-5; maybe TRBD2 (5 bases). Looked up from germline, CDR1 is SEHNR and CDR2 is FQNEAQ (reference sequence). The CDR3 spans 15 residues. The V and J ends lost 2 bases and 1 base respectively, with 11 bases between them.

V and J are TRBV7-7 and TRBJ2-2, with D possibly matching TRBD2 (6 bases). CDR3 length equals 15 residues. The germline V gene has CDR1 SSHAT and CDR2 FNYEAQ (reference sequence). V lost 7 bases, J lost 5 bases, and 17 bases lay in between. CDR3: CASTLAGRGTGELFF. CDR3 bases: TGTGCCAGCACCCTCGCGGGGCGCGGTACCGGGGAGCTGTTTTTT.

V gene TRBV10-2 combines with J gene TRBJ2-5, with a weak D call TRBD1 (6 bases). V lost 3 bases and J lost 8, with 19 bases in between. CDR3 size: 15 residues. CDR1 and CDR2 (germline): WSHSY, SAAADI. Written as DNA, the CDR3 is TGCGCCAGCAGTGACCCTGGGGGCAGGGCCTCAACCCAGTACTTC. Translation gives CASSDPGGRASTQYF.

V usage is TRBV5-4 and J usage is TRBJ1-2, with D possibly being TRBD1 (6 bases). The CDR3 is 13 residues long. Trimming cost V 6 bases and J 5 bases, with 14 bases left between them. CDR1 SGHNT and CDR2 YYREEE come from the germline V gene (reference sequence). CDR3 residues: CASTLRGAYGYTF. The CDR3 nucleotides read TGTGCCAGCACCCTACGGGGGGCGTATGGCTACACCTTC.

The V call is TRBV2, the J call TRBJ1-4; 8 bases are a match to TRBD1. CDR3 length: 13 amino acids. The V gene end was trimmed by 10 bases and the J gene end by 2 bases; junction bases not matched to a gene: 3. Germline lookup yields CDR1 SNHLY and CDR2 FYNNEI. The CDR3 bases are TGTGCCATCGGACAGGGTACTAATGAAAAACTGTTTTTT. It translates to CAIGQGTNEKLFF.

There are a few counts of this clone. This chain connects TRBV28 to TRBJ1-3, with D maybe TRBD1 (5 bases). The CDR3 runs 15 residues. CDR1 MDHEN and CDR2 SYDVKM come from the germline V gene. Trimming took 3 bases from V and 2 from J, leaving 11 bases between them. The DNA for the CDR3 is TGTGCCAGCAGTTTGATAGGGGCAGCTGGAAACACCATATATTTT. It encodes CASSLIGAAGNTIYF.

This chain links TRBV6-1 with TRBJ2-2; no definite D call. V lost 7 bases, J lost 4 bases, and 13 bases lay in between. The germline V gene has CDR1 MNHNS and CDR2 SASEGT. The CDR3 is 14 amino acids. This CDR3 is CASKVEAPTGELFF. The DNA of the CDR3 is TGTGCCAGCAAGGTAGAGGCGCCCACCGGGGAGCTGTTTTTT.

In its sample, this clone was seen once. This rearrangement joins TRBV5-4 to TRBJ1-1; 7 bases line up with TRBD1. The trim removed 4 bases at V and 7 bases at J, leaving 4 bases unmatched. The germline V gene encodes CDR1 SGHNT and CDR2 YYREEE (reference sequence). The CDR3 covers 12 residues. CDR3 sequence reads: CASSGGTVEAFF. The CDR3 DNA follows: TGTGCCAGCAGCGGGGGGACAGTTGAAGCTTTCTTT.

The V call is TRBV29-1, the J call TRBJ2-7; 15 bases are shared with TRBD2. With V trimmed by 3 bases and J by 10 bases, 7 bases remained unmatched. The CDR3 has 14 residues. The germline V gene has CDR1 SQVTM and CDR2 ANQGSEA. The CDR3 sequence is CSVDLGLAGGSQYF. The CDR3 nucleotides read TGCAGCGTTGATCTGGGACTAGCGGGAGGCTCTCAGTACTTC.

A single count supports this clone. V usage is TRBV7-2 and J usage is TRBJ1-2; perhaps TRBD1 as D (6 bases). The CDR3 spans 14 residues. Germline V lookup: CDR1 SGHTA, CDR2 FQGNSA. V was cut by 3 bases and J by 2 bases, with 10 bases left in between. Here the CDR3 reads CASSLLQGNYGYTF. In DNA form, the CDR3 reads TGTGCCAGCAGCTTGCTACAGGGAAACTATGGCTACACCTTC.

The chain joins TRBV29-1 to TRBJ2-2; the match to TRBD1 covers 9 bases. The CDR3 contains 14 residues. Germline V gives CDR1 SQVTM, CDR2 ANQGSEA. Trimming took 8 bases from V and 4 from J; bases not matched to a gene: 8. The CDR3 coding sequence is TGCAGCTTCAACAGGGGGCGGACCACCGGGGAGCTGTTTTTT. It codes for CSFNRGRTTGELFF.

The chain links TRBV7-2 to TRBJ1-3, with D uncertain. CDR3 length: 15 residues. The ends were cut back, 0 bases at V and 4 bases at J, with 10 bases in the middle. CDR1 is SGHTA and CDR2 is FQGNSA in the germline V gene. The CDR3 region is CASSLAYGSGNTIYF. CDR3 sequence (DNA): TGTGCCAGCAGCTTAGCTTACGGGAGCGGAAACACCATATATTTT.

The genes are TRBV5-6 and TRBJ1-5, with D possibly TRBD1 on 5 matching bases. This CDR3 comprises 15 residues. The germline CDR1 and CDR2 sequences are SGHDT and YYEEEE. Trimming removed 5 bases at V and 3 bases at J, with 15 bases between. CDR3 DNA sequence: TGTGCCAGCAGTCTGAAAGGGGCTCTCAATCAGCCCCAGCATTTT. Encoded protein: CASSLKGALNQPQHF.

This clone has just one count. The chain couples TRBV6-5 to TRBJ2-5; 10 bases are shared with TRBD1. Germline V gene data show CDR1 as MNHEY and CDR2 as SVGAGI. The CDR3 is 13 amino acids. Unmatched junction bases numbered 3, after V lost 6 bases and J lost 5 bases. The CDR3 protein is CASRDRGGETQYF. CDR3 nucleotide sequence: TGTGCCAGCAGGGACAGGGGGGGGGAGACCCAGTACTTC.

This rearrangement joins TRBV6-5 to TRBJ2-2; 7 nucleotides match TRBD1. CDR1 and CDR2 (germline): MNHEY, SVGAGI. The CDR3 consists of 16 residues. Trimming took 2 bases from V and 5 from J; bases not matched to a gene: 8. In nucleotides, the CDR3 is TGTGCCAGCAGTTACCTGACAGGGTTTCGGACCGGGGAGCTGTTTTTT. Residues: CASSYLTGFRTGELFF.

The sample holds one count of this clone. The chain couples TRBV5-1 to TRBJ2-5; TRBD2 matches 7 bases. This CDR3 region has 15 residues. Germline lookup yields CDR1 SGHRS and CDR2 YFSETQ. The junction had 5 bases not matched to a gene; V was cut back by 1 base and J by 2 bases. The CDR3 sequence: CASSLRPSGQETQYF. The CDR3 nucleotides are TGCGCCAGCAGCTTGAGGCCTAGCGGTCAAGAGACCCAGTACTTC.

The chain is built from TRBV11-3 and TRBJ2-5, with 7 bases lining up with TRBD1. V lost 7 bases to trimming and J lost 3 bases; unmatched junction nucleotides: 8. Germline-derived CDR1 and CDR2 are SGHNT and YENEEA. The CDR3 has 14 amino acids. CDR3 loop: CASTRTGTEETQYF. The CDR3 region has the DNA TGTGCCAGCACCAGAACCGGGACAGAAGAGACCCAGTACTTC.

The chain employs TRBV9 and TRBJ1-4, with D possibly matching TRBD1 (5 bases). Germline V lookup: CDR1 SGDLS, CDR2 YYNGEE. CDR3 size: 13 residues. Between the trimmed V and J ends, which lost 3 bases and 10 bases, there was a span of 13 bases. CDR3 coding DNA: TGTGCCAGCAGCGCAGTTTTTGGGGCAAAACTGTTTTTT. This sequence encodes CASSAVFGAKLFF.

The chain carries TRBV10-1 and TRBJ2-2, with 7 bases lining up with TRBD1. CDR1 and CDR2 (germline): WNHNN, SYGVQD (reference sequence). CDR3 length equals 13 residues. V was pared by 7 bases and J by 5 bases, with 4 bases of the junction left unmatched. The CDR3 DNA is TGCGCCAGCAAAGGGGGCCGGACCGGGGAGCTGTTTTTT. This translates into CASKGGRTGELFF.

The chain recombines TRBV10-2 with TRBJ2-5; D may be TRBD1 (6 bases). The DNA matches TRBJ2-7 better at its end, which makes the J call doubtful. Germline V gene sequence: CDR1 WSHSY, CDR2 SAAADI. The CDR3 contains 14 residues. The CDR3, as DNA: TGCGCCAGCGGGGGCGGTCCTGGGGCCTACGAGCAGTACTTC. This codes for CASGGGPGAYEQYF.

The chain employs TRBV6-5 and TRBJ2-3; 7 nucleotides match TRBD1. V was pared by 3 bases and J by 4 bases, with 10 bases of the junction left unmatched. Germline-derived CDR1 and CDR2 are MNHEY and SVGAGI. This CDR3 contains 16 residues. Here the CDR3 DNA reads TGTGCCAGCAGTTATGACAGGGTGGGTAGGCCAGATACGCAGTATTTT. It specifies CASSYDRVGRPDTQYF.

The chain carries TRBV9 and TRBJ1-1, with D hard to call. Germline V gene sequence: CDR1 SGDLS, CDR2 YYNGEE. This CDR3 contains 14 residues. The V gene lost 0 bases and the J gene lost 3 bases, with 9 bases spanning the gap. This chain's CDR3 is CASSVAQDYTEAFF. The CDR3 DNA follows: TGTGCCAGCAGCGTAGCTCAGGACTACACTGAAGCTTTCTTT.